The 3 T cell receptor beta chains below were found in one sample sequenced in a study of T cells expressing NK-cell markers (dated by TCRdb to 2020 to 2022). Libraries were made using 5' RACE. The listed sequencing device is Illumina HiSeq 2000. The reads underwent TCRdb reprocessing, giving one record for each CDR3 protein sequence and no DNA. This sample's listing comprises some 600,000 distinct CDR3 sequences. 3.5% to 4.5% of the sample rests with the top ten. The sample taken for sequencing was blood T cells: a sorted CD56 or NKG2C T cell subset, CD4+ or CD8+ T cells, or bulk PBMC T cells (not recorded which). Source of these receptors: a man aged 18-30 years in good health. Donor details come from another sample of the same person, matched by shared clones.

The V and J genes are TRBV9 and TRBJ2-1. This CDR3 is 16 amino acids long. Per germline, CDR1 SGDLS and CDR2 YYNGEE. The CDR3 sequence: CASSVLGDRSYNEQFF.

The chain is built from TRBV7-9 and TRBJ2-1; the D call of TRBD1 rests on TCRdb alone, since no DNA is present to check it. Germline loops: CDR1 SEHNR, CDR2 FQNEAQ (reference sequence). There are 14 residues in the CDR3. The CDR3 region is CASSPSTIGGIQFF.

The rearrangement uses TRBV7-8 and TRBJ2-7; the D call from TCRdb, TRBD1, cannot be confirmed without DNA. There are 15 residues in the CDR3. Germline CDR1 SGHVS, CDR2 FQNEAQ. This CDR3 reads CASSVGTLAPYEQYF.